A single T cell receptor beta chain is shown here with its context. This clonotype has a count of ten or more. Its antigen is currently not known. Base qualities are not recorded, but no much larger clone differs from it by a single base. cDNA synthesis used template-switch 5'RACE with a primer carrying a 10-nucleotide random unique molecular identifier tagging each TCR transcript. Over 190 million TCR-beta sequences, covering 15-18 subjects, were produced in each sequencing run. Total RNA was extracted with the RNeasy kit. TCR-beta VDJ regions were amplified with primers for the TCR constant region and the 5'RACE anchor, using the KAPA Real-time Library Amplification kit. Sample indexes and Illumina adaptors were added in a first PCR, after which library yield was increased in a second PCR. After Ampure bead purification, the roughly 650 bp TCR product was size-selected on a 2% E-gel SizeSelection system. Before pooling, library quality was checked on a Bioanalyzer, concentration was measured with Qubit, and libraries were quantified with the Kapa Library Quantification kit. Paired-end 2 x 150 bp sequencing of the libraries was performed on an Illumina HiSeq 2500. To increase sequence diversity, about 25-30% phiX was spiked into each library pool. Regarding the original processing steps: The quality-filtered reads were processed with the UMI-based MiGEC pipeline, whose error correction step removed more than 85% of the raw TCR sequences. IMGT germline references were used for alignment of VDJ genes, and clonotypes were defined by a unique CDR3 amino acid sequence together with V-J genes. VDJtools evaluated clonal expansion, Shannon diversity and CDR3 relatedness (CalcPairwiseDistances, ClusterSamples); CLCbio workbench built phylogenetic trees. Clones with at least 8 unique UMIs were defined as expanded, with this threshold being based on coefficient-of-variation modelling across technical triplicates. Clones were called with MiXCR by TCRdb after fastp trimmed the public reads at Q25, and only in-frame beta chains were retained. Each entry merges the rows of one CDR3 protein and shows their most common DNA and genes. The V and J calls and clone size come from TCRdb's table, not from the authors' own analysis. The sample profile shows 55,000 to 65,000 distinct CDR3 sequences; around 3.5% of them were found once. The ten largest account for 2.5% to 4% of the sample.

This sample stems from a study of neurological immune-mediated disorders (dated by TCRdb to between 2018 and 2020). With respect to the entire study: Among the roughly 34 multiple sclerosis patients, relapsing-remitting MS was present in about 31 and secondary progressive MS was present in 3. Using UMI-based sequencing, the study compared peripheral blood TCR-beta repertoires from patients with HTLV-I-associated myelopathy (HAM/TSP), patients with multiple sclerosis, and healthy controls. Alongside PBMC samples, the set of about 100 TCR-beta libraries contained longitudinal samples, technical triplicates, and paired CD4+ and CD8+ T-cell subsets that had been sorted. The cohort comprised 68 subjects: 14 HAM/TSP patients, 35 or so multiple sclerosis patients and approximately 20 healthy controls. Paper-wide results and their limitations: The MS cluster showed no association with clinical or MRI features, and the authors stated that larger cohorts are needed. No identical CDR3 amino acid sequences were found to be shared among expanded clones across subjects, suggesting that TCR-beta repertoires were private in all groups. TCR clonal expansion was greatest in HAM/TSP patients and smallest in MS patients, who ranked below even healthy controls. In a phylogenetic analysis, the repertoires of 18 out of 34 MS patients fell into a single cluster of related CDR3 sequences, pointing to a possible signature at the repertoire level.

Libraries from unsorted PBMCs were made from 2 million PBMCs kept in RNAlater at -80 degrees C until RNA extraction. Multiple sclerosis patients were enrolled in a US clinical protocol evaluating disease progression by magnetic resonance imaging. Peripheral blood underwent Ficoll-Hypaque density gradient centrifugation to isolate PBMCs, which were then cryopreserved in liquid nitrogen. Trimming at the junction amounts to 5 bases on V and 4 bases on J, and the germline ends lie 15 bases apart. Including the terminal cysteine and phenylalanine, the CDR3 comprises 15 residues. The kept DNA is CDR3 alone, 45 bases in frame from the first base. CDR1 and CDR2 are drawn from the germline V gene: MDHEN, SYDVKM.

Here the chain combines TRBV28 and TRBJ2-1; the D region possibly corresponds to TRBD1 (6 bases align). The clonotype originates from a woman younger than 45 with multiple sclerosis. The sequenced sample consisted of PBMCs. The CDR3 region reads CASSTPGQPYNEQFF. The DNA is TGTGCCAGCAGTACGCCGGGACAACCGTACAATGAGCAGTTCTTC.